These 29 T cell receptor beta chains were sequenced from one sample in a study of technical replicates of blood from four donors. Sequencing used immunoSEQ multiplex PCR; TCRdb keeps in-frame clones, though not all of them. This table holds 82,000 or so clones, roughly 95% found once. Sequences were obtained from T cells isolated from PBMCs. The receptors derive from a human donor in good health.

The V gene is TRBV5-6, the J gene TRBJ2-2; D is uncertain. Germline V CDR1 and CDR2: SGHDT, YYEEEE. The CDR3 has 13 residues. Deletions cut 0 bases from V and 7 bases from J, with 7 bases between. In DNA, the CDR3 is TGTGCCAGCAGCTTGGGAGTGTTCGGGGAGCTGTTTTTT. It yields the protein CASSLGVFGELFF.

The chain couples TRBV7-3 to TRBJ2-1, with 7 bases lining up with TRBD2. The V gene end was trimmed by 1 base and the J gene end by 9 bases; junction bases not matched to a gene: 6. The CDR3 extends over 14 amino acids. The germline V gene encodes CDR1 SGHTA and CDR2 FQGTGA. The DNA for the CDR3 is TGTGCCAGCAGCTTAAACTGGGAGGGCAGTGAGCAGTTCTTC. Translation: CASSLNWEGSEQFF.

The chain uses TRBV4-3 and TRBJ2-7, with 7 bases aligning to TRBD2. Germline CDR1 is LGHNA and CDR2 is YSLEER. The ends lost 4 bases at V and 3 bases at J; junction bases unmatched: 9. The CDR3 covers 15 residues. The CDR3 DNA reads TGCGCCAGCAGCCTAGGTCCGGGAGGAGTCTACGAGCAGTACTTC. This sequence encodes CASSLGPGGVYEQYF.

This clone was counted once. The chain uses TRBV10-1 and TRBJ2-7; 13 nucleotides align to TRBD2. CDR1 and CDR2 from the germline V gene are WNHNN and SYGVQD (reference sequence). The length of the CDR3 is 16 residues. The trim removed 6 bases at V and 3 bases at J, leaving 8 bases unmatched. The CDR3: CASSDTGLAGFYEQYF. The CDR3 nucleotides read TGCGCCAGCAGCGATACGGGACTAGCGGGATTCTACGAGCAGTACTTC.

The V call is TRBV4-2, the J call TRBJ2-1, with 7 bases that match TRBD2. V lost 4 bases, J lost 6 bases, and 15 bases stayed unmatched. This CDR3 contains 17 residues. The V gene's germline CDR1 is LGHNA and CDR2 YNFKEQ. The CDR3 DNA is TGTGCCAGCAGCCCCCCGTACGGCGGGAGAAGCGTCAATGAGCAGTTCTTC. Translated, it gives CASSPPYGGRSVNEQFF.

V is TRBV27 and J is TRBJ2-6, with D perhaps TRBD2 (5 bases). CDR3 length: 16 residues. Trimming stripped 7 bases from V and 1 base from J, with 14 bases between. Germline V gives CDR1 MNHEY, CDR2 SMNVEV (reference sequence). The CDR3 DNA reads TGTGCCAGCACGATAACCAGAGGGTCTGGGGCCAACGTCCTGACTTTC. Protein product: CASTITRGSGANVLTF.

The chain joins TRBV9 to TRBJ1-2; a possible D gene is TRBD1 (6 bases). The CDR3 has 13 amino acids. V lost 3 bases and J 6 bases, leaving 12 bases between the germline ends. CDR1 is SGDLS and CDR2 is YYNGEE in the germline V gene. The CDR3: CASSATGPNGYTF. The CDR3 nucleotides read TGTGCCAGCAGCGCGACAGGACCCAATGGCTACACCTTC.

V usage is TRBV11-2 and J usage is TRBJ2-7; no firm D call. Germline CDR1 and CDR2: SGHAT and FQNNGV. V lost 7 bases and J lost 0, with 16 bases in between. This CDR3 spans 15 amino acids. CDR3 bases: TGTGCCAGCAAGGTTAAGGTCTGGAGCTCCTACGAGCAGTACTTC. It translates to CASKVKVWSSYEQYF.

This chain connects TRBV19 to TRBJ1-5, with TRBD1 as a possible D gene (5 bases). The CDR3 extends over 14 amino acids. V was shortened by 7 bases and J by 2 bases, with 12 bases between the two germline ends. Germline CDR1 reads LNHDA; CDR2 reads SQIVND (reference sequence). This CDR3 reads CASMNLGGNQPQHF. Here the CDR3 DNA reads TGTGCCAGTATGAACTTAGGGGGCAATCAGCCCCAGCATTTT.

The V call is TRBV29-1, the J call TRBJ2-7, with D tentatively TRBD1 (6 bases). Trimming took off 2 bases at V and 2 bases at J, with 7 bases between the two ends. CDR1 SQVTM and CDR2 ANQGSEA come from the germline V gene. This CDR3 spans 12 amino acids. The CDR3 nucleotides read TGCAGCGTTGAAACAGGGACCTACGAGCAGTACTTC. Translation: CSVETGTYEQYF.

The rearrangement uses TRBV10-3 and TRBJ2-2; 7 nucleotides match TRBD1. Germline CDR1 is ENHRY and CDR2 is SYGVKD. The CDR3 has 16 amino acids. The V segment lost 2 bases and the J segment 3 bases; nucleotides outside the gene matches: 6. In nucleotides, the CDR3 is TGTGCCATCAGTGAGCCCGGGACAGAGCACACCGGGGAGCTGTTTTTT. Translated: CAISEPGTEHTGELFF.

V usage is TRBV5-6 and J usage is TRBJ2-7, with 10 bases fitting TRBD2. CDR3 length equals 18 residues. Germline V gives CDR1 SGHDT, CDR2 YYEEEE. V trimming: 2 bases; J trimming: 0 bases; junction bases outside the gene matches: 11. The CDR3: CASSFERVSGRYSYEQYF. The CDR3 DNA sequence: TGTGCCAGCAGCTTTGAAAGAGTTAGCGGGAGGTACTCCTACGAGCAGTACTTC.

This chain connects TRBV23-1 to TRBJ2-7; D perhaps matches TRBD1 (6 bases). TRBV23-1 is classed as an ORF, of uncertain function. V was trimmed by 3 bases and J by 4 bases, leaving 22 bases between them. The CDR3 consists of 17 residues. The CDR3 nucleotides are TGCGCCAGCAGTCACGTCAGGGGACGGGTATCGTGTTACGAGCAGTACTTC. It is translated as CASSHVRGRVSCYEQYF.

The chain combines TRBV5-4 with TRBJ2-3; 7 bases fit TRBD1. V lost 3 bases, J lost 2 bases, and 3 bases stayed unmatched. The germline V gene encodes CDR1 SGHNT and CDR2 YYREEE (reference sequence). The CDR3 covers 14 residues. DNA of the CDR3: TGTGCCAGCAGCTGGGACAGATACACAGATACGCAGTATTTT. This gives the protein CASSWDRYTDTQYF.

This clone has a single count. This sequence joins TRBV21-1 and TRBJ1-5. TRBV21-1 is shown as a pseudogene. The length of the CDR3 is 18 residues. The CDR3 DNA is TGTGCCAGCACCAAATGGGGTTGGGACTTTCCTTGCAATCAGCCCCAGCATTTT. Protein product: CASTKWGWDFPCNQPQHF.

The V and J genes are TRBV27 and TRBJ2-7; D is possibly TRBD1 (5 bases). The CDR3 totals 13 residues. Trimming left V 6 bases short and J 0 bases short, with 9 bases between. Germline V CDR1 and CDR2: MNHEY, SMNVEV (reference sequence). CDR3 nucleotide sequence: TGTGCCAGCAGGACAGCTACCTCCTACGAGCAGTACTTC. Protein sequence: CASRTATSYEQYF.

The chain joins TRBV6-5 to TRBJ1-2; perhaps TRBD1 as D (6 bases). V was pared by 6 bases and J by 8 bases, with 19 bases between. CDR1 MNHEY and CDR2 SVGAGI come from the germline V gene. CDR3 length: 14 residues. CDR3 sequence (DNA): TGTGCCAGCAGCATTACTCAGGGGATGTGGGGCTACACCTTC. Protein: CASSITQGMWGYTF.

The chain joins TRBV7-9 to TRBJ2-2; TRBD2 agrees at 10 bases. The CDR3 covers 16 residues. Trimming removed 5 bases from V and 1 base from J; junction bases left unmatched: 4. Germline V CDR1 and CDR2: SEHNR, FQNEAQ (reference sequence). The DNA for the CDR3 is TGTGCCAGCAGCCCCAGCGGGAGGGAGAACACCGGGGAGCTGTTTTTT. It codes for CASSPSGRENTGELFF.

This sequence joins TRBV9 and TRBJ1-1, with D possibly matching TRBD1 (5 bases). The CDR3 extends over 14 amino acids. V lost 0 bases and J lost 8, with 14 bases in between. Looked up from germline, CDR1 is SGDLS and CDR2 is YYNGEE. The DNA for the CDR3 is TGTGCCAGCAGCGTAGGATTTCAGGGTTGGGAAGCTTTCTTT. Translation: CASSVGFQGWEAFF. Variable domain in full (rest from reference TRBV9 and TRBJ1-1): DSGVTQTPKHLITATGQRVTLRCSPRSGDLSVYWYQQSLDQGLQFLIQYYNGEERAKGNILERFSAQQFPDLHSELNLSSLELGDSALYFCASSVGFQGWEAFFGQGTRLTVV.

This chain links TRBV2 with TRBJ2-6, with no clear D. The V end lost 5 bases, the J end lost 0 bases, and 8 bases lay between the germline ends. In germline, CDR1 is SNHLY, CDR2 FYNNEI. This CDR3 is built from 15 residues. The DNA of the CDR3 is TGTGCCAGCAGTCCGCTAAGCTCTGGGGCCAACGTCCTGACTTTC. Translated, it gives CASSPLSSGANVLTF. The full variable domain, in which reference TRBV2 and TRBJ2-6 provide the parts outside the CDR3, is EPEVTQTPSHQVTQMGQEVILRCVPISNHLYFYWYRQILGQKVEFLVSFYNNEISEKSEIFDDQFSVERPDGSNFTLKIRSTKLEDSAMYFCASSPLSSGANVLTFGAGSRLTVL.

The chain recombines TRBV7-2 with TRBJ2-2; tentatively, D is TRBD2 (6 bases). The germline V gene encodes CDR1 SGHTA and CDR2 FQGNSA. This CDR3 region has 13 residues. Trimming took 5 bases from V and 4 from J, leaving 8 bases between them. The DNA for the CDR3 is TGTGCCAGCAGCCCGGAGGGCACCGGGGAGCTGTTTTTT. It specifies CASSPEGTGELFF.

The chain carries TRBV6-5 and TRBJ2-1; TRBD2 matches at 12 bases. The length of the CDR3 is 14 residues. Germline loops: CDR1 MNHEY, CDR2 SVGAGI. V dropped 5 bases and J dropped 8; count of bases not matched to a gene: 4. The CDR3 region has the DNA TGTGCCAGCAGTCCGGGACTAGCGGGCCATGAGCAGTTCTTC. Amino acids: CASSPGLAGHEQFF.

The chain links TRBV7-8 to TRBJ2-1; 8 positions agree with TRBD2. The V segment lost 9 bases and the J segment 7 bases; nucleotides outside the gene matches: 8. Germline loops: CDR1 SGHVS, CDR2 FQNEAQ. This CDR3 spans 13 amino acids. The CDR3 loop reads CASQPGLVNEQFF. Here the CDR3 DNA reads TGTGCCAGTCAACCGGGACTAGTGAATGAGCAGTTCTTC.

The J gene is TRBJ1-1, the V gene TRBV5-1, with TRBD1 identical over 7 bases. Germline V gene lookup returns CDR1 SGHRS and CDR2 YFSETQ. This CDR3 has 15 amino acids. J gave up 4 bases and V 0 bases, and 6 bases lay outside the gene matches. The CDR3 loop is CASSLGTGGTTEAFF. The CDR3, as DNA: TGCGCCAGCAGCTTGGGGACAGGTGGGACCACTGAAGCTTTCTTT. Using reference TRBV5-1 and TRBJ1-1 for the parts outside the CDR3, the full variable domain is KAGVTQTPRYLIKTRGQQVTLSCSPISGHRSVSWYQQTPGQGLQFLFEYFSETQRNKGNFPGRFSGRQFSNSRSEMNVSTLELGDSALYLCASSLGTGGTTEAFFGQGTRLTVV.

V usage is TRBV7-9 and J usage is TRBJ2-7; D is possibly TRBD2 (6 bases). Germline loops: CDR1 SEHNR, CDR2 FQNEAQ (reference sequence). Trimming shortened V by 5 bases and J by 1 base, and 6 bases separated the two germline ends. The CDR3 runs to 12 residues. CDR3 in DNA: TGTGCCAGCAGCCGGGGGTCCTACGAGCAGTACTTC. It is translated as CASSRGSYEQYF.

The chain combines TRBV10-1 with TRBJ2-7; 13 bases are a match to TRBD2. V dropped 3 bases and J dropped 5; count of bases not matched to a gene: 16. This CDR3 contains 19 residues. The germline gives CDR1 WNHNN, CDR2 SYGVQD (reference sequence). CDR3 DNA sequence: TGCGCCAGCAGTGAACTGCGTCCCGGACTAGCGGGAGATTCCAACGAGCAGTACTTC. Its translation: CASSELRPGLAGDSNEQYF.

DNA for the CDR3: TGTGCCAGCAGTGCTGGGAGGGGCACAGATACGCAGTATTTT. Translating gives CASSAGRGTDTQYF. V and J are TRBV6-1 and TRBJ2-3; TRBD2 aligns across 7 bases. J was trimmed by 1 base and V by 4 bases; bases with no gene match: 2. CDR3 size: 14 residues. The germline V gene encodes CDR1 MNHNS and CDR2 SASEGT.

The chain employs TRBV11-3 and TRBJ2-5; TRBD1 agrees at 9 bases. Germline V gives CDR1 SGHNT, CDR2 YENEEA. The CDR3 runs 15 residues. The V segment lost 5 bases and the J segment 3 bases; nucleotides outside the gene matches: 7. The CDR3 nucleotides read TGTGCCAGCAGCCGAAGACAGGGGGTAAAAGAGACCCAGTACTTC. This codes for CASSRRQGVKETQYF. Complete variable domain (other parts from reference TRBV11-3 and TRBJ2-5): EAGVVQSPRYKIIEKKQPVAFWCNPISGHNTLYWYLQNLGQGPELLIRYENEEAVDDSQLPKDRFSAERLKGVDSTLKIQPAELGDSAVYLCASSRRQGVKETQYFGPGTRLLVL.

The chain couples TRBV7-3 to TRBJ2-5; 7 bases agree with TRBD1. The V and J ends lost 5 bases and 2 bases, in that order; junction bases with no gene match: 2. The CDR3 sequence is 13 residues long. Germline CDR1 SGHTA, CDR2 FQGTGA. The CDR3 protein is CASSTGQQETQYF. The CDR3 DNA follows: TGTGCCAGCAGCACGGGACAGCAAGAGACCCAGTACTTC. The variable domain in full, with the rest retrieved from reference TRBV7-3 and TRBJ2-5, is GAGVSQTPSNKVTEKGKYVELRCDPISGHTALYWYRQSLGQGPEFLIYFQGTGAADDSGLPNDRFFAVRPEGSVSTLKIQRTERGDSAVYLCASSTGQQETQYFGPGTRLLVL.